The 15 T cell receptor beta chains listed next were all sequenced from one sample in a study. The method was immunoSEQ multiplex PCR; TCRdb's version includes in-frame clones alone and lacks a portion of them. The table has around 50,000 clones, approximately 95% seen once. Input material: PBMCs. The receptors shown here come from a man aged 40-50 years with rheumatoid arthritis.

The V and J genes are TRBV30 and TRBJ2-6; no definite D call. The germline gives CDR1 GTSNPN, CDR2 SVGIG (reference sequence). The length of the CDR3 is 15 residues. V dropped 0 bases and J dropped 0 bases, with 6 bases sitting between them. Written as DNA, the CDR3 is TGTGCCTGGAGTGTTGGAACCTCTGGGGCCAACGTCCTGACTTTC. It encodes CAWSVGTSGANVLTF.

This chain links TRBV10-1 with TRBJ2-1; possibly TRBD1 or TRBD2 for D (5 bases each). Trimming removed 8 bases at V and 0 bases at J, with 11 bases between. This CDR3 region has 14 residues. CDR1 and CDR2 from the germline V gene are WNHNN and SYGVQD (reference sequence). CDR3 DNA sequence: TGCGCCAGCGCTGCTGGGGGCTCCTACAATGAGCAGTTCTTC. It is translated as CASAAGGSYNEQFF.

In this sample, this clone turned up once. The chain links TRBV6-5 to TRBJ2-3; weak D call: TRBD1 (5 bases). This CDR3 has 12 amino acids. With 5 bases removed from V and 9 bases from J, the gap between germline ends came to 12 bases. CDR1 and CDR2 (germline): MNHEY, SVGAGI. CDR3 residues: CASSPRGRTQYF. CDR3 in DNA: TGTGCCAGCAGTCCAAGGGGCCGAACGCAGTATTTT.

This rearrangement joins TRBV3-1 (or the pseudogene TRBV3-2) to TRBJ2-7; TRBD1 matches at 7 bases. Per germline, CDR1 LGHDT and CDR2 YNNKEL (reference sequence). The length of the CDR3 is 16 residues. The V gene end was trimmed by 0 bases and the J gene end by 3 bases; junction bases not matched to a gene: 8. CDR3 DNA sequence: TGTGCCAGCAGCCAAGATAAGGGGGCGCGGTACTACGAGCAGTACTTC. It is translated as CASSQDKGARYYEQYF.

The rearrangement joins TRBV28 to TRBJ2-5, with 9 bases fitting TRBD1. The germline V gene has CDR1 MDHEN and CDR2 SYDVKM. After removal of 3 bases from V and 4 bases from J, the junction contained 3 bases not matched to a gene. The CDR3 covers 14 residues. The CDR3 is CASSLGQGGETQYF. Written as DNA, the CDR3 is TGTGCCAGCAGTTTGGGACAGGGAGGAGAGACCCAGTACTTC.

V is TRBV30 and J is TRBJ1-1; D uncertain. V was clipped by 0 bases and J by 6 bases, with 8 bases between them. The CDR3 is 12 amino acids. The germline V gene encodes CDR1 GTSNPN and CDR2 SVGIG (reference sequence). CDR3 DNA: TGTGCCTGGAGTGTACAGCTCGCTGAAGCTTTCTTT. This translates into CAWSVQLAEAFF.

This chain uses TRBV30 with TRBJ1-6, with a weak D call TRBD1 (5 bases). The CDR3 length is 15 residues. Germline V gives CDR1 GTSNPN, CDR2 SVGIG (reference sequence). The V and J ends lost 1 base and 4 bases respectively, with 11 bases between them. The CDR3 DNA sequence: TGTGCCTGGAGTGGAAGGACAAGGTATAATTCACCCCTCCACTTT. This codes for CAWSGRTRYNSPLHF.

This clone was picked up a small number of times. The chain is built from TRBV6-5 and TRBJ1-4, with D unclear. V shed 4 bases and J shed 4 bases, with 7 bases lying between them. This CDR3 region has 13 residues. CDR1 and CDR2 from the germline V gene are MNHEY and SVGAGI. DNA for the CDR3: TGTGCCAGCAGTTCGACTAATAATGAAAAACTGTTTTTT. It yields the protein CASSSTNNEKLFF.

This clone was detected only once. The chain has TRBV6-5 and TRBJ2-1; unclear D gene. V dropped 6 bases and J dropped 4 bases, with 10 bases sitting between them. Germline V lookup: CDR1 MNHEY, CDR2 SVGAGI. The CDR3 contains 13 residues. This CDR3 is CASSLEKYNEQFF. The CDR3, as DNA: TGTGCCAGCAGCCTAGAAAAATACAATGAGCAGTTCTTC.

The chain joins TRBV6-5 to TRBJ2-7; the D gene is possibly TRBD2 (5 bases). CDR3 length equals 14 residues. The V and J ends lost 4 bases and 1 base respectively, with 11 bases between them. Germline CDR1 MNHEY, CDR2 SVGAGI. The CDR3 loop is CASSSPGVSYEQYF. The CDR3 nucleotides read TGTGCCAGCAGTTCCCCCGGGGTATCCTACGAGCAGTACTTC.

This chain uses TRBV28 with TRBJ2-2; 7 bases are a match to TRBD2. The V and J ends lost 4 bases and 4 bases, in that order; junction bases with no gene match: 9. This CDR3 region has 16 residues. CDR1 is MDHEN and CDR2 is SYDVKM in the germline V gene. CDR3 sequence reads: CASSWGGSGITGELFF. DNA for the CDR3: TGTGCCAGCAGTTGGGGAGGCAGCGGGATCACCGGGGAGCTGTTTTTT.

The J gene is TRBJ1-5, the V gene TRBV10-3; D not certain. V lost 3 bases and J lost 7, with 10 bases in between. This CDR3 contains 13 residues. CDR1 is ENHRY and CDR2 is SYGVKD in the germline V gene. The CDR3: CAISDLGGQPQHF. In nucleotides, the CDR3 is TGTGCCATCAGTGACCTAGGAGGCCAGCCCCAGCATTTT.

This rearrangement joins TRBV18 to TRBJ1-5; D is perhaps TRBD1 (5 bases). The germline V gene encodes CDR1 KGHSH and CDR2 LQKENI. The V and J ends lost 3 bases and 6 bases respectively, with 21 bases between them. There are 17 residues in the CDR3. In DNA form, the CDR3 reads TGTGCCAGCTCACCGATCGGGGGAGATCGGGCAAGTCAGCCCCAGCATTTT. This encodes CASSPIGGDRASQPQHF.

This rearrangement joins TRBV30 to TRBJ1-2, with 10 bases lining up with TRBD1. Germline loops: CDR1 GTSNPN, CDR2 SVGIG (reference sequence). This CDR3 contains 18 residues. V dropped 0 bases and J dropped 7; count of bases not matched to a gene: 17. Here the CDR3 DNA reads TGTGCCTGGAGTGTACTTCGCCGGCAGGGACAGGGGAATTTTGGCTACACCTTC. Protein product: CAWSVLRRQGQGNFGYTF.

The chain carries TRBV14 and TRBJ2-1, with D unresolved. Trimming removed 3 bases from V and 0 bases from J, with 9 bases in between. CDR1 and CDR2 (germline): SGHDN, FVKESK. The CDR3 has 15 residues. CDR3 amino acids: CASSHSGLSYNEQFF. CDR3 DNA: TGTGCCAGCAGCCATTCCGGCCTCTCCTACAATGAGCAGTTCTTC.